The subject of this entry is one T cell receptor beta chain. The sample belongs to a study of blood T cell repertoires in COVID-19. About the research overall: T cells, B-cell-depleted T cells, or PBMCs provided the cDNA or gDNA that served as material.

In the authors' workflow: Amplification of reference gene primers was used by the study to estimate nucleated cell counts. Generated by immunoSEQ multiplex PCR, the TCRdb table keeps only in-frame clones and is missing some. The V and J calls and clone size were taken over from that table, and D and trimming were inferred from the DNA. Of around 97,000 clones detected, 70% to 85% appear once; the ten largest clones hold more than 9%. Germline trimming cut 6 bases from V and 1 base from J; bases unmatched to any gene: 15. The CDR3 runs 18 residues. CDR1 and CDR2 from the germline V gene are MGHRA and YSYEKL.

V and J are TRBV4-1 and TRBJ2-3, with 8 nucleotides matching TRBD2. The specimen sequenced was peripheral blood. This sequence was found in a man aged 70 or older with acute or convalescent COVID-19. CDR3 nucleotide sequence: TGCGCCAGCAGACCATACCGAACTGGAGCGGGAGGCACAGATACGCAGTATTTT. Translation: CASRPYRTGAGGTDTQYF.